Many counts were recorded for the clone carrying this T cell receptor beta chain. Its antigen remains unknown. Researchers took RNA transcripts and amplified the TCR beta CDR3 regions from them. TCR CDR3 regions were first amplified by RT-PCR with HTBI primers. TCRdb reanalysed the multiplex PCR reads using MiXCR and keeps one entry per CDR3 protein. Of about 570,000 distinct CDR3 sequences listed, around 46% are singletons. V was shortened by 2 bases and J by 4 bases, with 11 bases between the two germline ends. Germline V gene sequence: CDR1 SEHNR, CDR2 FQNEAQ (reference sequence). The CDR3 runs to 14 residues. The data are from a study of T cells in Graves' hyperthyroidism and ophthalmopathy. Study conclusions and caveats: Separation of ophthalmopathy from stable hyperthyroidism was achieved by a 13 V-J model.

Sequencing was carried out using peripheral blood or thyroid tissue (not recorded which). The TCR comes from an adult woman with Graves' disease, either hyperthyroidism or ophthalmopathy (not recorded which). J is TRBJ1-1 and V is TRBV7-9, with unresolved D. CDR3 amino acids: CASSLSQVGTEAFF. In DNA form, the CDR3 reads TGTGCCAGCAGCTTAAGTCAAGTGGGCACTGAAGCTTTCTTT.